This TCR beta chain was identified in a study of glioma-infiltrating T cells. This clonotype has ten or more counts. Antigen unknown. The iRepertoire nested amplicon-rescue multiplex PCR amplified TCR alpha and beta CDR3s from RNA. For one-step reverse transcription and amplification, about 90-450 ng of tissue mRNA or PBMC total RNA was used. Each CDR3 protein is one row after TCRdb ran MiXCR on the multiplex PCR reads. The profile covers about 45,000 distinct CDR3 sequences, with approximately 20% appearing a single time and more than 5.5% taken by the ten largest. The CDR3 covers 14 residues. The V gene's germline CDR1 is DFQATT and CDR2 SNEGSKA (reference sequence). V was clipped by 5 bases and J by 0 bases, with 11 bases between them. Study findings and constraints: Gliomas, especially low-grade, showed above-expected tissue-blood divergence; non-neoplastic patients showed below.

The TCR comes from a human donor with low-grade glioma or glioblastoma, undergoing nonglioma brain surgery, or in good health (not recorded which). The sequencing input was glioma tissue, nonneoplastic brain tissue, or PBMCs (not recorded which). This chain links TRBV20-1 with TRBJ2-1, with D hard to call. CDR3: CSAVDKSSYNEQFF. CDR3 bases: TGCAGTGCTGTAGACAAGAGCTCCTACAATGAGCAGTTCTTC.